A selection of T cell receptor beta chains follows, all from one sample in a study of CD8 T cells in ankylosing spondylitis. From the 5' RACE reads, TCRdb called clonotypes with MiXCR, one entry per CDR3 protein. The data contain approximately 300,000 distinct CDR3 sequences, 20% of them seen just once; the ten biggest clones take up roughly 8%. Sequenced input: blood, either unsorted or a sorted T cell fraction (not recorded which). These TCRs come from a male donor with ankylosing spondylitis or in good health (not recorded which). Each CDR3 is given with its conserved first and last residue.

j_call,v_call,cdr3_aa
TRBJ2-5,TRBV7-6,CASSLAPREQETQYF
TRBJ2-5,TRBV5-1,CASSLVIRETQYF
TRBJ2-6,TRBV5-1,CASSSGTGISSGANVLTF
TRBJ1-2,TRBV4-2,CASNPATRGDYGYTF
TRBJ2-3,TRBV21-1,CASSKGEVTDTQYF
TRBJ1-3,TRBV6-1,CASSRRSGRSGNTIYF
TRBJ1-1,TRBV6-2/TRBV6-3,CASSHHTEAFF
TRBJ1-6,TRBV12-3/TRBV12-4,CASSAGQSVGSPLHF
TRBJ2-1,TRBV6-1,CASSPGTRRSNEQFF
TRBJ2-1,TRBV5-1,CASSLFGDGGEQFF
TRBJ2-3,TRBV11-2,CASSPLSLAGSTDTQYF
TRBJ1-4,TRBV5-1,CASSGTGTGAEKLFF
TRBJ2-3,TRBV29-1,CSVESQGRDTQYF
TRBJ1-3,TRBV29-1,CSVGGGPGNTIYF